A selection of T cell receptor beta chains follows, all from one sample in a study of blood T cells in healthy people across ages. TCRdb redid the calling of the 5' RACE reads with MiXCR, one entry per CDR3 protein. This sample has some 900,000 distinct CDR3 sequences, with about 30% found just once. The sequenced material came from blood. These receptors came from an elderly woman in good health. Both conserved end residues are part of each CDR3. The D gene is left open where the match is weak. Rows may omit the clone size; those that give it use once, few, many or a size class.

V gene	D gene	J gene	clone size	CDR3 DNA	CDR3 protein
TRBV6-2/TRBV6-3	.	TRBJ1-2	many	TGTGCCAGCAGTTACCAGCTCTATGGCTACACCTTC	CASSYQLYGYTF
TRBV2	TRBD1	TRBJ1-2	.	TGTGCCAGCAGGACAGGGGGGTATAGCTATGACTACACCTTC	CASRTGGYSYDYTF
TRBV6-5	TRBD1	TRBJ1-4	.	TGTGCCAGCAGTTTAGCAGGGGGCGCTTATGAAAAACGGTTTTTT	CASSLAGGAYEKRFF
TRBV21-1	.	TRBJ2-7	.	TGTGCCAGCAGCACAGGCGGGGAAATCCGCTCCTATCTGGACGAGCAGTACTTC	CASSTGGEIRSYLDEQYF
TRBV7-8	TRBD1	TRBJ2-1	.	TGTGCCAGCAGCTTAGGGGACAGGGGTGTGGGCAATGAGCAGTTCTTC	CASSLGDRGVGNEQFF
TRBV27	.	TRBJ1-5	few	TGTGCCAGCAGCCCAGGGCGATTTAATCAGCCCCAGCATTTT	CASSPGRFNQPQHF
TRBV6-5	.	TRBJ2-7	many	TGTGCCAGCAGTTATGGAGGGCGCTACGAGCAGTACTTC	CASSYGGRYEQYF
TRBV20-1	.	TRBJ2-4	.	TGCAGTGCGCGGCTAGCTATGCACATTCAGTACTTC	CSARLAMHIQYF
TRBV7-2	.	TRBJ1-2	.	TGTGCCAGCAGCGTGTCGGCAGGGGATGGCTACACCTTC	CASSVSAGDGYTF
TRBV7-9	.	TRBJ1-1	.	TGTGCCAGCAGCCTTGCCAGGGCGATGAACACTGAAGCTTTCTTT	CASSLARAMNTEAFF
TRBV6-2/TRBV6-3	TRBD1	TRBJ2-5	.	TGTGCCAGCAGAGCCTCAGGGGGTTACCAAGAGACCCAGCACTTC	CASRASGGYQETQHF
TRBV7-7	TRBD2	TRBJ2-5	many	TGTGCTAGCAGCCCCGGCTGGCGGGGGGGTAAGGAGACCCAGTACTTC	CASSPGWRGGKETQYF